Sequencing of this T cell receptor (beta chain) was carried out in a study of tumor and adjacent non-tumor tissue in lung cancer. A word on this clonotype: Its antigen is still unknown.

General study results and limits: Compared with tumor, normal lung showed significantly lower TCR diversity.

V was shortened by 2 bases and J by 7 bases, with 15 bases between the two germline ends. The CDR3 length is 14 residues. Germline V gives CDR1 MNHNY, CDR2 SVGAGI (reference sequence). The template was RNA from unsorted bulk tissue. A modified ARM-PCR protocol with three rounds of nested PCR amplified TCRbeta. TCRdb called the multiplex PCR reads again in MiXCR, with one record for every CDR3 protein. The sample has over 60,000 distinct CDR3 sequences, around 73% seen once. This TCR came from a man aged 55 to 70 with non-small cell lung cancer. The rearrangement joins TRBV6-6 to TRBJ2-7, with D possibly being TRBD1 (5 bases). Sequenced material: lung tumor tissue. CDR3 coding DNA: TGTGCCAGCAGTTACGAAGGGGTTAGGAAGGAGCAGTACTTC. This translates into CASSYEGVRKEQYF.